This TCR beta chain was found in a study of cytomegalovirus exposure and HLA in healthy donors. Germline CDR1 is GTSNPN and CDR2 is SVGIG (reference sequence). CDR3 length equals 12 residues. Trimming removed 3 bases at V and 3 bases at J, with 8 bases between. Comments on this clone: Its antigen is unidentified.

Study findings and constraints: Immune exposure information available was restricted to CMV serostatus.

Researchers ran the PCR with 60 Vbeta and 13 Jbeta primers. Assay: immunoSEQ multiplex PCR; the TCRdb copy retains only in-frame clones and omits some. The sample has around 220,000 clones, more than 60% seen once. The receptor's source is a girl aged 2-10 years in good health and CMV-seronegative. Sequencing was performed on PBMCs. The V call is TRBV30, the J call TRBJ2-5; TRBD1 is a possible D gene (5 bases). The CDR3 coding sequence is TGTGCCTGGAGCGCGACAGAAGAGACCCAGTACTTC. This codes for CAWSATEETQYF. The full variable domain, in which reference TRBV30 and TRBJ2-5 provide the parts outside the CDR3, is SQTIHQWPATLVQPVGSPLSLECTVEGTSNPNLYWYRQAAGRGLQLLFYSVGIGQISSEVPQNLSASRPQDRQFILSSKKLLLSDSGFYLCAWSATEETQYFGPGTRLLVL.